These 18 T cell receptor beta chains share one sample of origin, sequenced in a study of shared clonotypes between healthy human individuals. Profiling relied on immunoSEQ multiplex PCR, and the TCRdb table lists in-frame clones only, not all of them. The sample contains hundreds of thousands of clones, more than 95% of which appear only once. The source material was naive CD4+ T cells sorted from blood. The subset is: CD45RA+ positively selected. The receptor set was obtained from a woman between 25 and 40 years old in good health.

This CDR3 is CASSLVSGGSYNEQFF. The CDR3 DNA reads TGTGCCAGCAGTTTGGTTAGCGGGGGCTCCTACAATGAGCAGTTCTTC. The chain joins TRBV27 to TRBJ2-1; TRBD2 agrees at 9 bases. The CDR3 runs 16 residues. Germline trimming cut 3 bases from V and 0 bases from J; bases unmatched to any gene: 3. The germline gives CDR1 MNHEY, CDR2 SMNVEV (reference sequence).

This clone was seen once. The rearrangement uses TRBV28 and TRBJ2-5; TRBD2 agrees at 7 bases. Germline values: CDR1 MDHEN, CDR2 SYDVKM. CDR3 size: 16 residues. J gave up 5 bases and V 5 bases, and 14 bases lay outside the gene matches. In DNA form, the CDR3 reads TGTGCCAGCAGTACCCCTGGGCGGGAGTATGTGGAGACCCAGTACTTC. This codes for CASSTPGREYVETQYF. Using reference TRBV28 and TRBJ2-5 for the parts outside the CDR3, the full variable domain is DVKVTQSSRYLVKRTGEKVFLECVQDMDHENMFWYRQDPGLGLRLIYFSYDVKMKEKGDIPEGYSVSREKKERFSLILESASTNQTSMYLCASSTPGREYVETQYFGPGTRLLVL.

This chain uses TRBV30 with TRBJ1-3; D uncertain. Germline V gene data show CDR1 as GTSNPN and CDR2 as SVGIG (reference sequence). Trimming stripped 0 bases from V and 2 bases from J, with 17 bases between. CDR3 size: 17 residues. The CDR3 DNA is TGTGCCTGGAGTGTACCACCTCCACCAGTCCCTGGAAACACCATATATTTT. Its protein is CAWSVPPPPVPGNTIYF. The entire variable domain, with the rest obtained from reference TRBV30 and TRBJ1-3, is as follows: SQTIHQWPATLVQPVGSPLSLECTVEGTSNPNLYWYRQAAGRGLQLLFYSVGIGQISSEVPQNLSASRPQDRQFILSSKKLLLSDSGFYLCAWSVPPPPVPGNTIYFGEGSWLTVV.

The chain uses TRBV5-1 and TRBJ2-1; TRBD2 matches 8 bases. The V segment lost 7 bases and the J segment 7 bases; nucleotides outside the gene matches: 10. The CDR3 totals 14 residues. The V gene's germline CDR1 is SGHRS and CDR2 YFSETQ. The CDR3 is CASRNSGNSNEQFF. In DNA form, the CDR3 reads TGCGCCAGCCGGAATAGCGGGAATTCGAATGAGCAGTTCTTC.

The chain has TRBV19 and TRBJ1-4; TRBD1 agrees at 12 bases. The CDR3 is made up of 16 amino acids. The germline gives CDR1 LNHDA, CDR2 SQIVND (reference sequence). Trimming took 6 bases from V and 8 from J; bases not matched to a gene: 10. This CDR3 reads CASSPAGTGGREKLFF. The CDR3 DNA reads TGTGCCAGTAGCCCTGCCGGGACAGGGGGCCGGGAAAAACTGTTTTTT. Full variable domain (rest looked up from reference TRBV19 and TRBJ1-4): DGGITQSPKYLFRKEGQNVTLSCEQNLNHDAMYWYRQDPGQGLRLIYYSQIVNDFQKGDIAEGYSVSREKKESFPLTVTSAQKNPTAFYLCASSPAGTGGREKLFFGSGTQLSVL.

The CDR3 sequence: CASSLYGRAYNEQFF. CDR3 sequence (DNA): TGTGCCAGCAGTTTATACGGACGGGCCTACAATGAGCAGTTCTTC. J is TRBJ2-1 and V is TRBV28; D gene unclear. CDR3 size: 15 residues. The germline V gene encodes CDR1 MDHEN and CDR2 SYDVKM. Between the trimmed V and J ends, which lost 1 base and 2 bases, there was a span of 9 bases.

The chain carries TRBV2 and TRBJ1-1; D gene unclear. CDR1 and CDR2 from the germline V gene are SNHLY and FYNNEI. V was clipped by 5 bases and J by 9 bases, with 10 bases between them. The CDR3 consists of 11 residues. The CDR3 DNA follows: TGTGCCAGCAGTAGGAGAGACCAAGCTTTCTTT. Its translation is CASSRRDQAFF.

CDR3 DNA sequence: TGTGCCTGGAGTGAGGACACAGATACGCAGTATTTT. Protein product: CAWSEDTDTQYF. The rearrangement uses TRBV30 and TRBJ2-3; D is uncertain. Germline loops: CDR1 GTSNPN, CDR2 SVGIG (reference sequence). With 1 base removed from V and 2 bases from J, the gap between germline ends came to 4 bases. The CDR3 length is 12 residues.

V and J are TRBV6-4 and TRBJ2-7; no clear D gene. V lost 4 bases and J 0 bases, leaving 13 bases between the germline ends. This CDR3 comprises 15 residues. CDR1 is MRHNA, CDR2 SNTAGT, per germline. CDR3 sequence reads: CASSASADNSYEQYF. Here the CDR3 DNA reads TGTGCCAGCAGTGCCTCCGCCGACAACTCCTACGAGCAGTACTTC.

This clone was seen only a few times. The chain has TRBV6-6 and TRBJ2-2; D is perhaps TRBD1 (6 bases). V gave up 7 bases and J gave up 1 base, with 10 bases separating them. This CDR3 has 14 residues. The germline gives CDR1 MNHNY, CDR2 SVGAGI (reference sequence). CDR3 loop: CASKEGGNTGELFF. The CDR3, as DNA: TGTGCCAGCAAAGAAGGGGGGAACACCGGGGAGCTGTTTTTT.

V is TRBV9 and J is TRBJ2-2; 7 bases agree with TRBD1. After removal of 4 bases from V and 2 bases from J, the junction contained 14 bases not matched to a gene. The germline CDR1 and CDR2 sequences are SGDLS and YYNGEE. CDR3 length: 18 residues. The CDR3 bases are TGTGCCAGCAGCCCCCGGGACAGAACTAGATTCAACACCGGGGAGCTGTTTTTT. Translating gives CASSPRDRTRFNTGELFF.

This chain connects TRBV7-6 to TRBJ2-3; D ambiguous. With 1 base removed from V and 6 bases from J, the gap between germline ends came to 8 bases. Germline loops: CDR1 SGHVS, CDR2 FNYEAQ. The CDR3 is 13 residues long. CDR3 nucleotides: TGTGCCAGCAGCTTAGGCCAAGGGGATACGCAGTATTTT. This sequence encodes CASSLGQGDTQYF.

The V and J genes are TRBV28 and TRBJ2-7; 9 nucleotides align to TRBD2. The CDR3 is 15 amino acids. Germline V gives CDR1 MDHEN, CDR2 SYDVKM. Losses at the gene ends were 7 bases for V and 3 bases for J; bases not matched to a gene: 10. The CDR3 loop reads CASINPGLARYEQYF. CDR3 bases: TGTGCCAGCATTAACCCGGGACTAGCACGCTACGAGCAGTACTTC.

For the CDR3, the DNA is TGTGCCAGCAGCCCCCCCGGGCAGACGCAGTATTTT. Translating gives CASSPPGQTQYF. V gene TRBV5-4 combines with J gene TRBJ2-3, with D uncertain. The CDR3 is 12 residues long. Germline lookup yields CDR1 SGHNT and CDR2 YYREEE (reference sequence). Trimming shortened V by 4 bases and J by 9 bases, and 12 bases separated the two germline ends. Drawing the rest from reference TRBV5-4 and TRBJ2-3, the complete variable domain is ETGVTQSPTHLIKTRGQQVTLRCSSQSGHNTVSWYQQALGQGPQFIFQYYREEENGRGNFPPRFSGLQFPNYSSELNVNALELDDSALYLCASSPPGQTQYFGPGTRLTVL.

V is TRBV5-6 and J is TRBJ2-7; 13 bases agree with TRBD2. Germline-derived CDR1 and CDR2 are SGHDT and YYEEEE. With 4 bases clipped from V and 4 bases from J, the junction kept 5 bases outside the gene matches. This CDR3 contains 15 residues. CDR3 in amino acids: CASSETTSGRYEQYF. The CDR3 coding sequence is TGTGCCAGCAGCGAAACGACTAGCGGGAGGTACGAGCAGTACTTC.

The chain couples TRBV6-1 to TRBJ1-2, with D tentatively TRBD1 (6 bases). Germline CDR1 MNHNS, CDR2 SASEGT. Trimming removed 4 bases at V and 4 bases at J, with 10 bases between. This CDR3 has 13 residues. CDR3 region: CASSGTAIYGYTF. CDR3 nucleotides: TGTGCCAGCAGTGGGACAGCGATCTATGGCTACACCTTC.

This chain links TRBV6-4 with TRBJ1-5; D gene uncertain. The CDR3 consists of 11 residues. The V gene lost 10 bases and the J gene lost 3 bases, with 7 bases spanning the gap. Per germline, CDR1 MRHNA and CDR2 SNTAGT. CDR3 loop: CATVNNQPQHF. In nucleotides, the CDR3 is TGTGCCACCGTAAACAATCAGCCCCAGCATTTT.

This chain uses TRBV12-5 with TRBJ2-3; TRBD2 matches at 9 bases. The CDR3 has 16 residues. V shed 1 base and J 1 base; nucleotides not matched to a gene: 3. Germline V CDR1 and CDR2: LGHNT, FRNRAP. CDR3: CASGLGLADGTDTQYF. The CDR3 coding sequence is TGTGCTAGTGGTTTGGGACTAGCGGACGGCACAGATACGCAGTATTTT.